This T cell receptor beta chain was sequenced in a study of cytomegalovirus exposure and HLA in healthy donors. Use of 60 Vbeta and 13 Jbeta primers characterized the PCR. The data were produced by immunoSEQ multiplex PCR, yet TCRdb's version contains in-frame clones alone and is incomplete. The sample lists about 110,000 clones, roughly 71% seen once, with 5.4% in the top ten. The specimen was PBMCs. The receptor was isolated from a woman between 70 and 85 years old in good health and CMV-seropositive.

The CDR3 spells CASSLGTGRRDEQFF. The CDR3 nucleotides are TGTGCCAGCAGCCTCGGGACAGGGAGAAGGGATGAGCAGTTCTTC. The chain has TRBV7-8 and TRBJ2-1; 9 nucleotides line up with TRBD1. The CDR3 is 15 residues long. CDR1 is SGHVS and CDR2 is FQNEAQ in the germline V gene. Trimming cost V 5 bases and J 8 bases; bases outside gene matches: 10.